Presented here are 16 T cell receptor beta chains from one specimen sequenced in a study of T-cell memory formation after mild COVID-19. TCRdb reprocessed the 5' RACE reads via MiXCR and lists one record per CDR3 protein. Of 200,000 to 250,000 distinct CDR3 sequences in the sample, 7.5% to 10% were seen once. Material: PBMCs or a T cell subset sorted from them (not recorded which). Source of these receptors: a man younger than 35 who had mild COVID-19 (a few samples of this study predate the infection). Cell type and time point are not known.

This clonotype was counted a few times. This chain connects TRBV6-2 or TRBV6-3 to TRBJ1-1; no clear D. V lost 8 bases, J lost 2 bases, and 12 bases lay in between. CDR1 is MNHEY, CDR2 SVGEGT, per germline. The CDR3 is made up of 13 amino acids. In nucleotides, the CDR3 is TGTGCCAGCTCAATCCTGCCCAACACTGAAGCTTTCTTT. This gives the protein CASSILPNTEAFF.

V is TRBV4-1 and J is TRBJ1-4; TRBD1 might be the D (6 bases). The V end lost 0 bases, the J end lost 7 bases, and 9 bases lay between the germline ends. CDR1 is MGHRA and CDR2 is YSYEKL in the germline V gene. This CDR3 has 14 amino acids. CDR3 sequence (DNA): TGCGCCAGCAGCCAAGACAGGGGAGGTGAAAAACTGTTTTTT. As protein: CASSQDRGGEKLFF.

In this sample, this clonotype turned up a few times. This chain uses TRBV20-1 with TRBJ2-7; TRBD2 might be the D (5 bases). Germline-derived CDR1 and CDR2 are DFQATT and SNEGSKA (reference sequence). The CDR3 length is 13 residues. The V end was cut by 3 bases, the J end by 3 bases, with 12 bases between. CDR3 DNA: TGCAGTGCTAGTCCTAACGGGGTCTACGAGCAGTACGTC. Amino acids: CSASPNGVYEQYV.

V gene TRBV20-1 combines with J gene TRBJ2-7; D remains unclear. The CDR3 is made up of 14 amino acids. Germline V gives CDR1 DFQATT, CDR2 SNEGSKA (reference sequence). V was pared by 0 bases and J by 1 base, with 10 bases between. The DNA of the CDR3 is TGCAGTGCTAGAGATCAACTTTATTCCTACGAGCAGTACTTC. This sequence encodes CSARDQLYSYEQYF.

This clonotype was counted between two and nine times. The chain recombines TRBV5-6 with TRBJ2-4, with D unresolved. CDR1 and CDR2 (germline): SGHDT, YYEEEE. V was clipped by 0 bases and J by 0 bases, with 7 bases between them. CDR3 length: 15 amino acids. The CDR3 spells CASSLGLLAKNIQYF. The CDR3 region has the DNA TGTGCCAGCAGCTTGGGTTTACTAGCCAAAAACATTCAGTACTTC.

This clonotype was detected a few times. This chain uses TRBV4-2 with TRBJ2-4, with 15 nucleotides matching TRBD2. The V gene's germline CDR1 is LGHNA and CDR2 YNFKEQ. CDR3 length: 19 amino acids. V lost 2 bases and J lost 0; bases outside the gene matches: 5. Written as DNA, the CDR3 is TGTGCCAGCAGCCAACTGGGACTAGCGGGGGGAATAGCCAAAAACATTCAGTACTTC. Encoded protein: CASSQLGLAGGIAKNIQYF.

This clonotype has a handful of counts. The chain recombines TRBV5-1 with TRBJ1-1, with D possibly matching TRBD1 (6 bases). The V gene lost 4 bases and the J gene lost 7 bases, with 20 bases spanning the gap. This CDR3 has 15 amino acids. Per germline, CDR1 SGHRS and CDR2 YFSETQ. CDR3 in amino acids: CASSPRGRGSGEAFF. CDR3 nucleotide sequence: TGCGCCAGCAGCCCTCGGGGCAGGGGAAGTGGTGAAGCTTTCTTT.

The rearrangement uses TRBV20-1 and TRBJ2-5; TRBD2 matches at 11 bases. The length of the CDR3 is 14 residues. The germline V gene has CDR1 DFQATT and CDR2 SNEGSKA (reference sequence). V lost 5 bases, J lost 7 bases, and 9 bases stayed unmatched. CDR3 nucleotides: TGCAGTGCTGCGGGACTAGCGGTTCGCCGGACCCAGTACTTC. Protein product: CSAAGLAVRRTQYF.

This clonotype was seen only a few times. The rearrangement uses TRBV7-2 and TRBJ2-3; the match to TRBD2 covers 8 bases. This CDR3 is 15 amino acids long. With 5 bases clipped from V and 5 bases from J, the junction kept 9 bases outside the gene matches. CDR1 and CDR2 from the germline V gene are SGHTA and FQGNSA. Here the CDR3 DNA reads TGTGCCAGCAGCGCCAGCGGGGGCCGGGGAGATACGCAGTATTTT. Translation: CASSASGGRGDTQYF.

This clonotype was picked up a small number of times. V is TRBV20-1 and J is TRBJ1-2; TRBD1 agrees at 7 bases. This CDR3 contains 15 residues. V gave up 4 bases and J gave up 5 bases; unmatched junction bases: 13. The germline CDR1 and CDR2 sequences are DFQATT and SNEGSKA (reference sequence). CDR3 protein: CSATTPGQSTYGYTF. The CDR3 DNA follows: TGCAGTGCTACAACTCCGGGACAGTCCACTTATGGCTACACCTTC.

Only a few counts were recorded for this clonotype. The chain has TRBV7-9 and TRBJ1-4, with D possibly TRBD1 on 5 matching bases. Trimming stripped 5 bases from V and 8 bases from J, with 21 bases between. CDR1 is SEHNR and CDR2 is FQNEAQ in the germline V gene (reference sequence). The CDR3 has 16 residues. The CDR3 sequence is CASSLRGTPGREKLFF. The CDR3 bases are TGTGCCAGCAGCCTCCGGGGGACTCCTGGGAGGGAAAAACTGTTTTTT. The full variable domain, in which reference TRBV7-9 and TRBJ1-4 provide the parts outside the CDR3, is DTGVSQNPRHKITKRGQNVTFRCDPISEHNRLYWYRQTLGQGPEFLTYFQNEAQLEKSRLLSDRFSAERPKGSFSTLEIQRTEQGDSAMYLCASSLRGTPGREKLFFGSGTQLSVL.

The CDR3: CASSSSLAGGADTQYF. The CDR3 DNA sequence: TGCGCCAGCAGCTCCTCCCTAGCGGGGGGGGCAGATACGCAGTATTTT. The chain combines TRBV5-1 with TRBJ2-3; the match to TRBD2 covers 12 bases. This CDR3 is built from 16 residues. Germline V gives CDR1 SGHRS, CDR2 YFSETQ. V gave up 3 bases and J gave up 4 bases; unmatched junction bases: 6.

This clonotype was recorded a few times. The chain is built from TRBV20-1 and TRBJ2-1, with D maybe TRBD2 (6 bases). CDR1 and CDR2 (germline): DFQATT, SNEGSKA (reference sequence). CDR3 size: 15 residues. V was cut by 0 bases and J by 7 bases, with 16 bases left in between. For the CDR3, the DNA is TGCAGTGCTAGAGATGGGGCAGCGGGCATTAATGAGCAGTTCTTC. This translates into CSARDGAAGINEQFF.

This clonotype was recorded at least ten times. The CDR3, as DNA: TGTGCCAGCAGCTTAGTAGGACTAGCGGGTCCAGATACGCAGTATTTT. The encoded protein is CASSLVGLAGPDTQYF. The rearrangement links TRBV7-8 to TRBJ2-3; 11 bases line up with TRBD2. The CDR3 has 16 amino acids. Per germline, CDR1 SGHVS and CDR2 FQNEAQ. The trim removed 1 base at V and 4 bases at J, leaving 4 bases unmatched.

This chain uses TRBV7-2 with TRBJ2-1; 7 nucleotides align to TRBD2. V lost 5 bases, J lost 3 bases, and 7 bases stayed unmatched. The CDR3 sequence is 15 residues long. Looked up from germline, CDR1 is SGHTA and CDR2 is FQGNSA. The CDR3 DNA reads as TGTGCCAGCAGCCCTTCCTGGGGGGGCTACAATGAGCAGTTCTTC. Translation: CASSPSWGGYNEQFF. The entire variable domain, with the rest obtained from reference TRBV7-2 and TRBJ2-1, is as follows: GAGVSQSPSNKVTEKGKDVELRCDPISGHTALYWYRQSLGQGLEFLIYFQGNSAPDKSGLPSDRFSAERTGGSVSTLTIQRTQQEDSAVYLCASSPSWGGYNEQFFGPGTRLTVL.

This clonotype came up a few times. This chain links TRBV7-9 with TRBJ2-2; D is undetermined. Trimming pared 5 bases from V and 1 base from J, leaving 14 bases between. Germline CDR1 reads SEHNR; CDR2 reads FQNEAQ (reference sequence). The CDR3 loop spans 16 amino acids. The chain's CDR3 is CASSRARIVNTGELFF. The CDR3 coding sequence is TGTGCCAGCAGCCGCGCCAGAATCGTGAACACCGGGGAGCTGTTTTTT. Full variable domain (rest looked up from reference TRBV7-9 and TRBJ2-2): DTGVSQNPRHKITKRGQNVTFRCDPISEHNRLYWYRQTLGQGPEFLTYFQNEAQLEKSRLLSDRFSAERPKGSFSTLEIQRTEQGDSAMYLCASSRARIVNTGELFFGEGSRLTVL.